This TCR beta chain was captured in a study of blood T cell repertoires in COVID-19. Whole-study context: Researchers got acute and convalescent COVID-19 samples from the United States, Italy and Spain.

Libraries were prepared by immunoSEQ multiplex PCR; TCRdb keeps only in-frame clonotypes and omits some of them. The data hold approximately 130,000 clones, with under 85% observed a single time. The length of the CDR3 is 15 residues. CDR1 is LNHDA, CDR2 SQIVND, per germline (reference sequence). Trimming removed 0 bases from V and 7 bases from J, with 12 bases in between. The material sequenced was PBMCs or T cells enriched from blood (not recorded which). The V gene is TRBV19, the J gene TRBJ1-4; no clear D gene. The TCR sequence derives from a young man who had recovered from COVID-19. The CDR3 spells CASSIEGKVGEKLFF. The CDR3, as DNA: TGTGCCAGTAGTATAGAGGGCAAAGTGGGTGAAAAACTGTTTTTT.